The 30 T cell receptor beta chains below all came from one sample that was sequenced in a study of response to subunit inactivated influenza vaccine. TCRdb fed the RT-PCR reads into MiXCR, producing one record per CDR3 protein. This table holds a few hundred thousand distinct CDR3 sequences, about a fifth found once. Source: PBMCs from blood, taken roughly 20 months after vaccination. The receptor source for this set is a man aged 50-75 years who received an inactivated influenza vaccine.

The rearrangement joins TRBV9 to TRBJ2-1; no reliable D call. Germline CDR1 reads SGDLS; CDR2 reads YYNGEE. The CDR3 extends over 13 amino acids. Trimming removed 3 bases from V and 7 bases from J, with 11 bases in between. The CDR3 loop is CASSAGMGNEQFF. CDR3 DNA: TGTGCCAGCAGCGCTGGTATGGGGAATGAGCAGTTCTTC.

The J gene is TRBJ1-2, the V gene TRBV19; D is undetermined. Germline CDR1 LNHDA, CDR2 SQIVND (reference sequence). The V end was cut by 5 bases, the J end by 8 bases, with 21 bases between. This CDR3 comprises 15 residues. CDR3 sequence (DNA): TGTGCCAGTAGTCTCCACAGTCTGTTGAATTTCGGCTACACCTTC. Protein: CASSLHSLLNFGYTF.

This chain connects TRBV20-1 to TRBJ2-1, with TRBD2 matching 8 bases. The V gene's germline CDR1 is DFQATT and CDR2 SNEGSKA (reference sequence). The CDR3 spans 14 residues. V trimming: 3 bases; J trimming: 10 bases; junction bases outside the gene matches: 11. The CDR3 sequence: CSASFWDRGGEQFF. The CDR3 DNA follows: TGCAGTGCTAGTTTTTGGGACCGGGGGGGGGAGCAGTTCTTC.

This clonotype was recorded a few times. The chain recombines TRBV4-2 with TRBJ1-5; D is unresolved. The CDR3 is 14 residues long. V lost 1 base and J 2 bases, leaving 6 bases between the germline ends. CDR1 and CDR2 (germline): LGHNA, YNFKEQ. DNA for the CDR3: TGTGCCAGCAGCCAAGCTTCCGGCAATCAGCCCCAGCATTTT. It translates to CASSQASGNQPQHF.

This clonotype showed up just a few times. This rearrangement joins TRBV5-5 to TRBJ2-7, with a tentative D call TRBD2 (5 bases). The V end was cut by 1 base, the J end by 6 bases, with 14 bases between. Germline loops: CDR1 SGHKS, CDR2 YYEKEE (reference sequence). CDR3 size: 14 residues. The CDR3 DNA sequence: TGTGCCAGCAGCTTGCCCGATCGGGGAGCCGAGCAGTACTTC. Translated: CASSLPDRGAEQYF.

This clonotype was recorded a few times. V and J are TRBV14 and TRBJ2-7; 10 bases are a match to TRBD1. Looked up from germline, CDR1 is SGHDN and CDR2 is FVKESK. Unmatched junction bases numbered 1, after V lost 3 bases and J lost 2 bases. The CDR3 is 14 residues long. DNA of the CDR3: TGTGCCAGCAGCCAGGGGACAGGGGCCTACGAGCAGTACTTC. Encoded protein: CASSQGTGAYEQYF.

The chain is built from TRBV6-1 and TRBJ2-7; D perhaps matches TRBD2 (6 bases). The CDR3 loop spans 14 amino acids. Trimming took 8 bases from V and 3 from J, leaving 17 bases between them. The germline CDR1 and CDR2 sequences are MNHNS and SASEGT. CDR3 coding DNA: TGTGCCAGCTTACCCGGGACGGGAGACTACGAGCAGTACTTC. Translated: CASLPGTGDYEQYF.

This rearrangement joins TRBV20-1 to TRBJ1-2, with TRBD1 matching 8 bases. V dropped 5 bases and J dropped 7; count of bases not matched to a gene: 15. The CDR3 extends over 15 amino acids. Germline CDR1 DFQATT, CDR2 SNEGSKA (reference sequence). CDR3 residues: CSAALNRGSFSGYTF. The CDR3 DNA reads as TGCAGTGCTGCTCTAAACAGGGGGTCTTTCTCTGGCTACACCTTC.

This clonotype turned up a few times. This sequence joins TRBV4-2 and TRBJ1-2; D is ambiguous. CDR1 and CDR2 from the germline V gene are LGHNA and YNFKEQ. With 0 bases removed from V and 2 bases from J, the gap between germline ends came to 7 bases. This CDR3 contains 14 residues. The CDR3 loop is CASSQDLGNYGYTF. In DNA, the CDR3 is TGTGCCAGCAGCCAAGATTTAGGGAACTATGGCTACACCTTC.

This clonotype has just a few counts. J is TRBJ2-5 and V is TRBV29-1; D not resolved. Germline CDR1 SQVTM, CDR2 ANQGSEA. The CDR3 consists of 14 residues. The V end was cut by 6 bases, the J end by 2 bases, with 16 bases between. CDR3 bases: TGCAGCGTGGCCCGCGTGGATAGACAAGAGACCCAGTACTTC. Residues: CSVARVDRQETQYF.

To note about this clonotype: The junction differs from germline at one of its ends, possibly a read error. This chain uses TRBV15 with TRBJ2-6, with D possibly being TRBD1 or TRBD2 (5 bases each). CDR1 and CDR2 from the germline V gene are LNHNV and YYDKDF (reference sequence). The CDR3 sequence is 16 residues long. CDR3 loop: CATSRGRYSGADVLTF. CDR3 in DNA: TGTGCCACCAGCAGGGGACGGTACTCTGGGGCCGACGTCCTGACTTTC.

Many counts were recorded for this clonotype. The rearrangement joins TRBV12-3 or TRBV12-4 to TRBJ1-3; D remains unclear. The CDR3 is made up of 14 amino acids. Trimming took 5 bases from V and 4 from J, leaving 12 bases between them. The CDR3 DNA is TGTGCCAGCAGTCGGGGTGGTGAAGGAAACACCATATATTTT. Translated: CASSRGGEGNTIYF.

This clonotype was picked up a small number of times. V usage is TRBV5-1 and J usage is TRBJ2-1, with D perhaps matching TRBD1 (6 bases). V lost 0 bases, J lost 4 bases, and 8 bases lay in between. Looked up from germline, CDR1 is SGHRS and CDR2 is YFSETQ. This CDR3 region has 14 residues. Here the CDR3 reads CASSLEQGYNEQFF. In nucleotides, the CDR3 is TGCGCCAGCAGCTTGGAACAGGGTTACAATGAGCAGTTCTTC.

This sequence joins TRBV29-1 and TRBJ1-1; 8 nucleotides line up with TRBD1. Trimming removed 6 bases from V and 1 base from J; junction bases left unmatched: 7. CDR1 is SQVTM and CDR2 is ANQGSEA in the germline V gene. This CDR3 has 14 amino acids. This CDR3 is CSVVKQGENTEAFF. The DNA for the CDR3 is TGCAGCGTCGTAAAACAGGGGGAGAACACTGAAGCTTTCTTT.

V usage is TRBV20-1 and J usage is TRBJ1-2; 7 bases align to TRBD1. The V and J ends lost 0 bases and 6 bases, in that order; junction bases with no gene match: 10. This CDR3 contains 15 residues. Germline lookup yields CDR1 DFQATT and CDR2 SNEGSKA (reference sequence). This CDR3 is CSARDPRTGLNGYTF. CDR3 coding DNA: TGCAGTGCTAGAGACCCGAGGACAGGATTGAATGGCTACACCTTC.

Remarks on this clonotype: Given a much more abundant clone one base away, this may be a read error. The chain uses TRBV5-4 and TRBJ1-1; TRBD1 aligns across 8 bases. Germline V gene sequence: CDR1 SGHNT, CDR2 YYREEE (reference sequence). The CDR3 runs 16 residues. V was pared by 2 bases and J by 2 bases, with 8 bases of the junction left unmatched. CDR3 protein: CASSLRDRRINTEAFF. CDR3 bases: TGTGCCAGCAGCTTACGGGACAGGAGAATAAACACTGAAGCTTTCTTT.

At least ten counts were recorded for this clonotype. The V and J genes are TRBV15 and TRBJ1-5; D gene ambiguous. Trimming cost V 6 bases and J 2 bases, with 11 bases left between them. The CDR3 has 14 residues. The germline V gene has CDR1 LNHNV and CDR2 YYDKDF (reference sequence). Here the CDR3 reads CATSSFFGNQPQHF. The CDR3 nucleotides are TGTGCCACCAGTTCCTTTTTTGGCAATCAGCCCCAGCATTTT.

V usage is TRBV28 and J usage is TRBJ1-5; D is undetermined. From germline, CDR1 is MDHEN and CDR2 SYDVKM. This CDR3 has 18 amino acids. The V and J ends lost 5 bases and 3 bases respectively, with 23 bases between them. CDR3 sequence reads: CASSPFPRGGRDNQPQHF. In DNA form, the CDR3 reads TGTGCCAGCAGTCCCTTCCCCCGGGGAGGAAGGGACAATCAGCCCCAGCATTTT.

The chain links TRBV7-9 to TRBJ1-2; D gene unclear. The CDR3 spans 14 residues. CDR1 is SEHNR, CDR2 FQNEAQ, per germline (reference sequence). Between the trimmed V and J ends, which lost 2 bases and 5 bases, there was a span of 12 bases. CDR3 residues: CASSLYGFEYGYTF. The CDR3 DNA reads TGTGCCAGCAGCTTATACGGCTTTGAATATGGCTACACCTTC. Combining the CDR3 with reference TRBV7-9 and TRBJ1-2 gives the whole variable domain DTGVSQNPRHKITKRGQNVTFRCDPISEHNRLYWYRQTLGQGPEFLTYFQNEAQLEKSRLLSDRFSAERPKGSFSTLEIQRTEQGDSAMYLCASSLYGFEYGYTFGSGTRLTVV.

V is TRBV5-1 and J is TRBJ2-3, with TRBD1 matching 11 bases. The junction had 9 bases not matched to a gene; V was cut back by 3 bases and J by 0 bases. The CDR3 contains 18 residues. In germline, CDR1 is SGHRS, CDR2 YFSETQ. CDR3 nucleotides: TGCGCCAGCAGCTCCGGACAGGGGGCGAGGCTAAGCACAGATACGCAGTATTTT. Translating gives CASSSGQGARLSTDTQYF.

V usage is TRBV27 and J usage is TRBJ1-1; no clear D gene. In germline, CDR1 is MNHEY, CDR2 SMNVEV (reference sequence). Trimming left V 5 bases short and J 0 bases short, with 10 bases between. This CDR3 comprises 14 residues. CDR3 nucleotide sequence: TGTGCCAGCAGTACAAACGAGGTGAACACTGAAGCTTTCTTT. This codes for CASSTNEVNTEAFF.

This chain links TRBV5-1 with TRBJ2-2; a weak D match, TRBD1 (6 bases). This CDR3 comprises 15 residues. The germline V gene has CDR1 SGHRS and CDR2 YFSETQ. Trimming removed 6 bases at V and 3 bases at J, with 15 bases between. CDR3 loop: CASTPDRSYTGELFF. The CDR3 DNA is TGCGCCAGCACCCCGGACAGATCCTACACCGGGGAGCTGTTTTTT. Together with reference TRBV5-1 and TRBJ2-2, the CDR3 gives the full variable domain: KAGVTQTPRYLIKTRGQQVTLSCSPISGHRSVSWYQQTPGQGLQFLFEYFSETQRNKGNFPGRFSGRQFSNSRSEMNVSTLELGDSALYLCASTPDRSYTGELFFGEGSRLTVL.

This clonotype was observed many times. The gene calls are TRBV5-6 and TRBJ2-7; tentative D call: TRBD1 (6 bases). V lost 2 bases and J 2 bases, leaving 8 bases between the germline ends. Per the germline V gene, CDR1 is SGHDT and CDR2 is YYEEEE. The CDR3 runs 13 residues. The CDR3 nucleotides read TGTGCCAGCAGCTTAGGGGGACCCTACGAGCAGTACTTC. Its protein product is CASSLGGPYEQYF.

The chain recombines TRBV28 with TRBJ2-5, with 7 bases fitting TRBD1. The junction had 11 bases not matched to a gene; V was cut back by 5 bases and J by 2 bases. The CDR3 length is 16 residues. Germline-derived CDR1 and CDR2 are MDHEN and SYDVKM. The DNA of the CDR3 is TGTGCCAGCAGTATACTTCCGACAGGGATGCAAGAGACCCAGTACTTC. Translation: CASSILPTGMQETQYF. The full variable domain, its missing parts supplied by reference TRBV28 and TRBJ2-5, is DVKVTQSSRYLVKRTGEKVFLECVQDMDHENMFWYRQDPGLGLRLIYFSYDVKMKEKGDIPEGYSVSREKKERFSLILESASTNQTSMYLCASSILPTGMQETQYFGPGTRLLVL.

The CDR3 reads CASSLGTGGGETQYF. DNA of the CDR3: TGCGCCAGCAGCTTGGGAACAGGGGGAGGAGAGACCCAGTACTTC. This chain joins TRBV5-1 and TRBJ2-5; 8 positions agree with TRBD1. CDR3 size: 15 residues. After removal of 0 bases from V and 4 bases from J, the junction contained 5 bases not matched to a gene. Germline V gene lookup returns CDR1 SGHRS and CDR2 YFSETQ.

This chain links TRBV6-2 or TRBV6-3 with TRBJ1-5, with 7 bases lining up with TRBD1. This CDR3 has 17 amino acids. The ends lost 2 bases at V and 0 bases at J; junction bases unmatched: 7. Germline values: CDR1 MNHEY, CDR2 SVGEGT. The CDR3 DNA follows: TGTGCCAGCAGTTACAGGAAGACAGGGTCTAGCAATCAGCCCCAGCATTTT. It specifies CASSYRKTGSSNQPQHF.

This clonotype was counted between two and nine times. The chain couples TRBV7-8 to TRBJ1-1; the match to TRBD1 covers 8 bases. Per germline, CDR1 SGHVS and CDR2 FQNEAQ. The CDR3 sequence is 14 residues long. The trim removed 6 bases at V and 7 bases at J, leaving 10 bases unmatched. This chain's CDR3 is CASSTGGDRIEAFF. CDR3 nucleotide sequence: TGTGCCAGCAGTACAGGGGGGGATCGAATTGAAGCTTTCTTT.

This clonotype occurred many times. The rearrangement uses TRBV12-3 or TRBV12-4 and TRBJ1-3; D gene unclear. Trimming left V 5 bases short and J 3 bases short, with 8 bases between. The CDR3 spans 13 residues. CDR3 region: CASSRASGNTIYF. In DNA form, the CDR3 reads TGTGCCAGCAGTAGAGCGAGTGGAAACACCATATATTTT.

This clonotype was recorded only once. Relative to the germline gene, one junction end is altered; a read error may explain this. The rearrangement joins TRBV10-1 to TRBJ1-1; D uncertain. The CDR3 runs 13 residues. Germline CDR1 and CDR2: WNHNN and SYGVQD (reference sequence). CDR3 nucleotides: TGCGCCAGCAGTGAGTACAAAAACAATGAAGCTTTCTTT. This gives the protein CASSEYKNNEAFF.

This clonotype was detected only a few times. The chain is built from TRBV6-1 and TRBJ1-5, with TRBD1 identical over 7 bases. Germline lookup yields CDR1 MNHNS and CDR2 SASEGT. CDR3 length: 17 residues. J gave up 1 base and V 6 bases, and 12 bases lay outside the gene matches. The CDR3 bases are TGTGCCAGCAGAATGGGAGGGGGCGAGGAAAGCAATCAGCCCCAGCATTTT. Its translation: CASRMGGGEESNQPQHF.